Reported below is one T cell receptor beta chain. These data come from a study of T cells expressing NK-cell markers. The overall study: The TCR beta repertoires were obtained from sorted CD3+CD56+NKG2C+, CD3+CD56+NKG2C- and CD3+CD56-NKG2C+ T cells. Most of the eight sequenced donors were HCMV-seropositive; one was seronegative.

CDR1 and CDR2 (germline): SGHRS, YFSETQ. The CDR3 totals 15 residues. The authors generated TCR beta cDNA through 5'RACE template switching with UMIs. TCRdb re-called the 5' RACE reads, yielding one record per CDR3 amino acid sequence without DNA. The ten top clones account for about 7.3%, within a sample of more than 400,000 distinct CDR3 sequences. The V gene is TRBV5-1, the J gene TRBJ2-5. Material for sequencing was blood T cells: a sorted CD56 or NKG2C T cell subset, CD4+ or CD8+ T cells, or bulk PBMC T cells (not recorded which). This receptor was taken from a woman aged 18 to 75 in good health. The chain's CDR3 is CASSINFPSQETQYF.